The 32 T cell receptor beta chains listed next were all sequenced from one sample in a study of shared clonotypes between healthy human individuals (dated by TCRdb to 2020 to 2022). Libraries were built with the immunoSEQ multiplex PCR assay. Sourced from immuneACCESS, this table was stored by TCRdb with only in-frame sequences that have V and J called. A share of the clones is absent; for the studies checked, an unresolved V gene accounts for under half, and the remainder has no known explanation. In this sample the table shows 1.6 million or so clones, 98% of which occur a single time. Of the sample, over 0.3% is held by the ten largest clones. The specimen sequenced was naive CD4+ T cells sorted from blood. The cell subset or site label here, explained by the study, means: CD45RA+ positively selected. These TCRs come from a man aged 30 to 45 in good health.

The J gene is TRBJ1-1, the V gene TRBV19; D is perhaps TRBD1 (6 bases). CDR1 is LNHDA, CDR2 SQIVND, per germline (reference sequence). The CDR3 loop spans 14 amino acids. V shed 6 bases and J shed 2 bases, with 13 bases lying between them. This CDR3 reads CASSVGGANTEAFF. CDR3 coding DNA: TGTGCCAGTAGCGTCGGGGGCGCTAACACTGAAGCTTTCTTT.

The V and J genes are TRBV29-1 and TRBJ2-2; D gene uncertain. The CDR3 has 14 amino acids. From germline, CDR1 is SQVTM and CDR2 ANQGSEA. The V end lost 1 base, the J end lost 1 base, and 7 bases lay between the germline ends. The DNA of the CDR3 is TGCAGCGTTGAAGTCAGGCAGAACACCGGGGAGCTGTTTTTT. Its translation is CSVEVRQNTGELFF.

The chain carries TRBV19 and TRBJ1-5; a possible D gene is TRBD1 (5 bases). Germline values: CDR1 LNHDA, CDR2 SQIVND (reference sequence). Trimming cost V 5 bases and J 3 bases, with 14 bases left between them. This CDR3 region has 15 residues. The CDR3 nucleotides are TGTGCCAGTAGTGTAAGTAGGGGAGACAATCAGCCCCAGCATTTT. Protein: CASSVSRGDNQPQHF.

CDR3 coding DNA: TGTGCCAGCAGCTCGAGATACCGACAGGACTCCTACAATGAGCAGTTCTTC. Amino acid sequence: CASSSRYRQDSYNEQFF. V usage is TRBV11-3 and J usage is TRBJ2-1, with D maybe TRBD1 (6 bases). The CDR3 is 17 amino acids. V lost 4 bases and J lost 0, with 16 bases in between. Germline CDR1 SGHNT, CDR2 YENEEA.

The chain recombines TRBV5-4 with TRBJ1-1; 8 bases align to TRBD1. Germline V gene lookup returns CDR1 SGHNT and CDR2 YYREEE (reference sequence). V was clipped by 3 bases and J by 6 bases; unmatched bases: 10. The CDR3 totals 15 residues. CDR3 in DNA: TGTGCCAGCAGCTCTCTTACCGGGACAGGAGCTGAAGCTTTCTTT. This gives the protein CASSSLTGTGAEAFF.

The chain is built from TRBV18 and TRBJ1-5; D unresolved. Germline V gene sequence: CDR1 KGHSH, CDR2 LQKENI. Trimming pared 4 bases from V and 6 bases from J, leaving 10 bases between. The CDR3 length is 13 residues. The CDR3 nucleotides are TGTGCCAGCTCACGGTCAGATGGTCAGCCCCAGCATTTT. Its protein is CASSRSDGQPQHF.

Comment on this clone: This CDR3 is also generated by other DNA sequences in the sample. The chain recombines TRBV5-4 with TRBJ2-7; D is undetermined. The ends were cut back, 0 bases at V and 3 bases at J, with 7 bases in the middle. This CDR3 is 13 amino acids long. Germline CDR1 is SGHNT and CDR2 is YYREEE (reference sequence). CDR3 residues: CASSLVTSYEQYF. The CDR3, as DNA: TGTGCCAGCAGCTTGGTAACAAGCTACGAGCAGTACTTC.

V usage is TRBV13 and J usage is TRBJ2-2, with TRBD1 identical over 9 bases. Germline CDR1 is PRHDT and CDR2 is FYEKMQ (reference sequence). V shed 5 bases and J 3 bases; nucleotides not matched to a gene: 4. This CDR3 spans 15 amino acids. CDR3 sequence reads: CASSRGQGYTGELFF. CDR3 sequence (DNA): TGTGCCAGCAGCAGGGGACAGGGTTACACCGGGGAGCTGTTTTTT.

Of note for this clone: The same CDR3 is also encoded by other DNA sequences in this sample. The chain recombines TRBV28 with TRBJ2-7; 7 bases are shared with TRBD2. The CDR3 spans 13 residues. Germline values: CDR1 MDHEN, CDR2 SYDVKM. V was pared by 4 bases and J by 4 bases, with 4 bases of the junction left unmatched. CDR3 nucleotide sequence: TGTGCCAGCAGTTGGGGGGGACGGTACGAGCAGTACTTC. This encodes CASSWGGRYEQYF.

The chain is built from TRBV6-5 and TRBJ2-7; 11 bases match TRBD1. CDR3 length: 13 residues. The germline CDR1 and CDR2 sequences are MNHEY and SVGAGI. V lost 6 bases to trimming and J lost 6 bases; unmatched junction nucleotides: 4. As DNA, the CDR3 is TGTGCCAGCAGGGGACAGGGGGAAATCGAGCAGTACTTC. This sequence encodes CASRGQGEIEQYF.

The CDR3 DNA reads TGTGCCAGCAGCCAAGAAAGACTAGCGGGAGATCGGTACTTC. Amino acids: CASSQERLAGDRYF. This sequence joins TRBV4-2 and TRBJ2-7; 12 bases align to TRBD2. Germline V lookup: CDR1 LGHNA, CDR2 YNFKEQ. The CDR3 covers 14 residues. V lost 0 bases, J lost 12 bases, and 6 bases stayed unmatched.

V gene TRBV5-4 combines with J gene TRBJ1-4; tentative D call: TRBD1 (5 bases). Trimming left V 0 bases short and J 5 bases short, with 11 bases between. The CDR3 sequence is 15 residues long. CDR1 is SGHNT, CDR2 YYREEE, per germline (reference sequence). CDR3 protein: CASSLAPGSNEKLFF. For the CDR3, the DNA is TGTGCCAGCAGCTTGGCTCCAGGGAGCAATGAAAAACTGTTTTTT.

V is TRBV5-1 and J is TRBJ2-1; the D gene is possibly TRBD2 (8 bases). Trimming took 4 bases from V and 8 from J, leaving 22 bases between them. Germline assignment: CDR1 SGHRS and CDR2 YFSETQ. The CDR3 loop spans 16 amino acids. CDR3 sequence (DNA): TGCGCCAGCAGCACAACTAGCGGTCCTCAGGGGGATGAGCAGTTCTTC. Its translation: CASSTTSGPQGDEQFF.

The V and J genes are TRBV5-4 and TRBJ2-1, with TRBD2 identical over 9 bases. The CDR3 sequence is 15 residues long. Germline V gene sequence: CDR1 SGHNT, CDR2 YYREEE (reference sequence). The trim removed 3 bases at V and 3 bases at J, leaving 4 bases unmatched. Written as DNA, the CDR3 is TGTGCCAGCAGCTCCGCGGGAGGGTTCTACAATGAGCAGTTCTTC. It specifies CASSSAGGFYNEQFF.

The genes are TRBV21-1 and TRBJ2-7; the table gives TRBD1 as D, unverified against the DNA. TRBV21-1 has pseudogene status. CDR3 size: 18 residues. In nucleotides, the CDR3 is TGTGCCAGCAGCAAAGTAGGACGGATCGGACAGGGATCCTACGAGCAGTACTTC. Protein product: CASSKVGRIGQGSYEQYF.

This chain uses TRBV29-1 with TRBJ2-6, with D possibly called TRBD1 or TRBD2 (6 bases each). This CDR3 is 15 amino acids long. V shed 7 bases and J shed 2 bases, with 15 bases lying between them. Germline loops: CDR1 SQVTM, CDR2 ANQGSEA. CDR3 region: CSALLRGPGANVLTF. CDR3 sequence (DNA): TGCAGCGCCCTCCTTCGGGGGCCTGGGGCCAACGTCCTGACTTTC.

The V and J genes are TRBV18 and TRBJ1-3; the match to TRBD1 covers 9 bases. Losses at the gene ends were 1 base for V and 0 bases for J; bases not matched to a gene: 13. This CDR3 spans 20 amino acids. Germline V gene data show CDR1 as KGHSH and CDR2 as LQKENI. The CDR3 DNA sequence: TGTGCCAGCTCACCACTACAGGGGGCCTTGCCGGCAACCTCTGGAAACACCATATATTTT. It translates to CASSPLQGALPATSGNTIYF.

The chain combines TRBV5-1 with TRBJ1-1; tentative D call: TRBD1 (6 bases). V was shortened by 0 bases and J by 6 bases, with 15 bases between the two germline ends. The CDR3 consists of 15 residues. Per the germline V gene, CDR1 is SGHRS and CDR2 is YFSETQ. The DNA for the CDR3 is TGCGCCAGCAGCTTGGCGGGCAGGGGAAGGTCTGAAGCTTTCTTT. Protein: CASSLAGRGRSEAFF.

The chain links TRBV29-1 to TRBJ1-4; maybe TRBD1 (5 bases). From germline, CDR1 is SQVTM and CDR2 ANQGSEA. This CDR3 is 16 amino acids long. V was trimmed by 7 bases and J by 8 bases, leaving 26 bases between them. The CDR3 DNA reads TGCAGCGCTGGTTCCCCGGTGGGGCGAGGAGGAGAAAAACTGTTTTTT. Translation gives CSAGSPVGRGGEKLFF.

V is TRBV27 and J is TRBJ2-1, with unresolved D. The CDR3 extends over 20 amino acids. V shed 5 bases and J shed 0 bases, with 26 bases lying between them. Germline values: CDR1 MNHEY, CDR2 SMNVEV (reference sequence). The CDR3 protein is CASSLHQEVGRRSSYNEQFF. The DNA for the CDR3 is TGTGCCAGCAGTCTACACCAAGAGGTCGGCAGGCGAAGCTCCTACAATGAGCAGTTCTTC.

J is TRBJ2-2 and V is TRBV10-3; 9 bases map to TRBD2. Losses at the gene ends were 6 bases for V and 2 bases for J; bases not matched to a gene: 10. The CDR3 spans 17 residues. CDR1 is ENHRY and CDR2 is SYGVKD in the germline V gene. CDR3 bases: TGTGCCATCAGGCCAGTATGGCGGGAGGGCAACACCGGGGAGCTGTTTTTT. Protein: CAIRPVWREGNTGELFF.

The chain has TRBV10-3 and TRBJ2-1; D tentatively fits TRBD1 or TRBD2 (5 bases each). V gave up 5 bases and J gave up 5 bases, with 16 bases separating them. CDR1 is ENHRY and CDR2 is SYGVKD in the germline V gene. This CDR3 comprises 15 residues. As DNA, the CDR3 is TGTGCCATCAGTAGCCATCCCGGGGCCAACAATGAGCAGTTCTTC. Amino acid sequence: CAISSHPGANNEQFF.

This sequence joins TRBV11-2 and TRBJ2-3; possibly TRBD1 or TRBD2 for D (5 bases each). Looked up from germline, CDR1 is SGHAT and CDR2 is FQNNGV. The CDR3 is 14 amino acids. V was trimmed by 2 bases and J by 4 bases, leaving 10 bases between them. CDR3: CASSLFQGADTQYF. As DNA, the CDR3 is TGTGCCAGCAGCTTATTTCAGGGAGCAGATACGCAGTATTTT.

In this sample, this clone turned up once. The chain combines TRBV19 with TRBJ1-1; 10 bases line up with TRBD1. CDR3 size: 13 residues. With V trimmed by 5 bases and J by 8 bases, 5 bases remained unmatched. Germline CDR1 reads LNHDA; CDR2 reads SQIVND (reference sequence). The CDR3 DNA reads TGTGCCAGTAGTCCCATGGGACAGGGGGAAGCTTTCTTT. This codes for CASSPMGQGEAFF.

V usage is TRBV19 and J usage is TRBJ2-3; D is perhaps TRBD1 or TRBD2 (5 bases each). V was clipped by 6 bases and J by 3 bases, with 10 bases between them. The germline gives CDR1 LNHDA, CDR2 SQIVND (reference sequence). This CDR3 has 13 residues. In DNA, the CDR3 is TGTGCCAGTAGGGGGCGGACTACAGATACGCAGTATTTT. Protein product: CASRGRTTDTQYF.

The chain links TRBV5-1 to TRBJ1-1; unclear D gene. The CDR3 contains 13 residues. V lost 4 bases and J lost 7, with 14 bases in between. Per the germline V gene, CDR1 is SGHRS and CDR2 is YFSETQ. This CDR3 is CASSPGSGVEAFF. The CDR3 DNA reads TGCGCCAGCAGCCCCGGATCCGGGGTTGAAGCTTTCTTT.

V gene TRBV5-1 combines with J gene TRBJ2-7, with 9 bases that match TRBD1. The CDR3 loop spans 14 amino acids. The junction had 7 bases not matched to a gene; V was cut back by 4 bases and J by 5 bases. CDR1 is SGHRS and CDR2 is YFSETQ in the germline V gene. CDR3 DNA sequence: TGCGCCAGCAGCCGGGACAGGGCGCGCCACGAGCAGTACTTC. It encodes CASSRDRARHEQYF.

This clone occurred once. The rearrangement joins TRBV7-2 to TRBJ1-3; D is unresolved. The CDR3 is 14 residues long. From germline, CDR1 is SGHTA and CDR2 FQGNSA. Trimming took off 0 bases at V and 4 bases at J, with 7 bases between the two ends. The CDR3 bases are TGTGCCAGCAGCTTAGCGTGGTCCGGAAACACCATATATTTT. Translating gives CASSLAWSGNTIYF.

This chain joins TRBV7-6 and TRBJ2-1; 8 bases are shared with TRBD2. The J segment lost 2 bases and the V segment lost 5 bases, leaving 8 bases of the junction unmatched. CDR1 is SGHVS, CDR2 FNYEAQ, per germline. The CDR3 extends over 16 amino acids. CDR3 bases: TGTGCCAGCAGCCAGCGAGCGGGAGTAACCTACAATGAGCAGTTCTTC. It yields the protein CASSQRAGVTYNEQFF.

The chain recombines TRBV28 with TRBJ2-7; no definite D call. The CDR3 has 15 residues. Trimming took 3 bases from V and 2 from J, leaving 14 bases between them. Germline values: CDR1 MDHEN, CDR2 SYDVKM. CDR3 sequence (DNA): TGTGCCAGCAGTTTGAGTGGGGTGGACCCCTACGAGCAGTACTTC. Protein product: CASSLSGVDPYEQYF.

The gene calls are TRBV5-4 and TRBJ2-3; 8 positions match TRBD1. V shed 4 bases, J shed 0 bases, and the junction held 4 bases outside the gene matches. Germline V lookup: CDR1 SGHNT, CDR2 YYREEE (reference sequence). The CDR3 loop spans 15 amino acids. The CDR3 region has the DNA TGTGCCAGCAGCGGGACAGGCTTTAGCACAGATACGCAGTATTTT. This translates into CASSGTGFSTDTQYF.

Turning to this clone: Other DNA sequences of this sample code for an identical CDR3. The chain carries TRBV9 and TRBJ2-5, with 11 bases matching TRBD2. CDR3 size: 17 residues. Germline assignment: CDR1 SGDLS and CDR2 YYNGEE. The ends lost 0 bases at V and 1 base at J; junction bases unmatched: 5. The CDR3 DNA reads as TGTGCCAGCAGCGTAGATCTAGCGGGAGGAATCCAAGAGACCCAGTACTTC. It translates to CASSVDLAGGIQETQYF.